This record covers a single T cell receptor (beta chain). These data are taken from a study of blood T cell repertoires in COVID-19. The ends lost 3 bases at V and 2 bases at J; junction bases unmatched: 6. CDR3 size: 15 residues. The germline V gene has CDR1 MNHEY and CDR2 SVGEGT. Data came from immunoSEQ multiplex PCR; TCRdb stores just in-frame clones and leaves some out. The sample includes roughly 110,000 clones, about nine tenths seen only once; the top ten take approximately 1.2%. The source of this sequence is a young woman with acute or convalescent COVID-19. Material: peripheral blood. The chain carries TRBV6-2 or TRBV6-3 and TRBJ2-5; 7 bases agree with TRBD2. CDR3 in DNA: TGTGCCAGCAGTTATCGAGCGGGACTACAAGAGACCCAGTACTTC. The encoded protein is CASSYRAGLQETQYF.